This T cell receptor (beta chain) was identified during a study of blood T cells in healthy people across ages. Next came a second PCR, run for about 7 to 12 cycles, which used a sample-barcoded 5' primer along with a J-beta primer mix. A tag from a template-switch adaptor with 12 random nucleotides marked each cDNA molecule. MiXCR, run by TCRdb on the 5' RACE reads, gives a single entry per CDR3 protein. Of fewer than 950,000 distinct CDR3 sequences in the sample, around half were seen once. Each donor gave roughly 9.2 milliliters of peripheral blood. There were at least 6 micrograms of total RNA extracted from every sample. J gave up 0 bases and V 8 bases, and 12 bases lay outside the gene matches. Germline V gives CDR1 SGHTA, CDR2 FQGNSA. This CDR3 has 17 residues.

The source material was blood. This receptor was taken from an elderly man in good health. The J gene is TRBJ2-1, the V gene TRBV7-2, with TRBD2 matching 8 bases. The CDR3 DNA reads as TGTGCCAGCTCCCCGGGGTTAGCGGGGAGCTCCTACAATGAGCAGTTCTTC. The encoded protein is CASSPGLAGSSYNEQFF. The complete variable domain, with remaining parts taken from reference TRBV7-2 and TRBJ2-1, reads GAGVSQSPSNKVTEKGKDVELRCDPISGHTALYWYRQSLGQGLEFLIYFQGNSAPDKSGLPSDRFSAERTGGSVSTLTIQRTQQEDSAVYLCASSPGLAGSSYNEQFFGPGTRLTVL.